Listed below are T cell receptor beta chains from one sample, sequenced in a study of shared T cell receptors in the human thymus. Sequencing was performed with immunoSEQ multiplex PCR; in TCRdb, only in-frame clones are kept and a portion is missing. Of 550,000 to 800,000 clones in the sample, approximately 85% were seen once. The data also belong to a second study, concerning human thymus T cells.

The specimen sequenced was thymocytes. Receptor source: a girl less than two years old with a congenital heart defect. CDR3s include the opening cysteine and the closing phenylalanine or tryptophan. The D gene is left open where the match is weak. Where a row states a size, it is once, few, many or the class of an expanded clone; other rows omit it.

j_call | cdr3_length | clone_size | d_call | v_call | cdr3_aa | cdr3_nt
TRBJ1-2 | 16 | . | TRBD1 | TRBV6-1 | CASSGGWTGLLYGYTF | TGTGCCAGCAGTGGGGGATGGACAGGGCTCCTCTATGGCTACACCTTC
TRBJ1-2 | 11 | once | . | TRBV20-1 | CSADSREGYTF | TGCAGCGCGGACAGCAGGGAGGGCTACACCTTC
TRBJ2-7 | 17 | . | . | TRBV21-1 | CASSKNRDREAAYEQYF | TGTGCCAGCAGCAAAAACAGGGACAGGGAGGCAGCCTACGAGCAGTACTTC
TRBJ1-4 | 17 | . | . | TRBV4-3 | CASSHNQSGARRVKLFF | TGCGCCAGCAGCCATAACCAGAGCGGGGCCCGCAGGGTAAAACTGTTTTTT
TRBJ1-1 | 14 | . | . | TRBV10-1 | CASSDKPGDTEAFF | TGCGCCAGCAGTGATAAGCCGGGTGACACTGAAGCTTTCTTT
TRBJ1-6 | 11 | . | TRBD1 | TRBV7-2 | CALGGTGALHF | TGTGCCCTCGGAGGGACAGGGGCCCTCCACTTT
TRBJ1-3 | 18 | . | TRBD1 | TRBV25-1 | CASSEYHTDRVPGNTIYF | TGTGCCAGCAGTGAATATCATACAGACAGGGTCCCTGGAAACACCATATATTTT
TRBJ1-1 | 14 | . | TRBD1 | TRBV7-9 | CASIWTGRVTEAFF | TGTGCCAGCATATGGACAGGGAGGGTCACTGAAGCTTTCTTT
TRBJ2-1 | 11 | once | . | TRBV21-1 | CASSNSGEQFF | TGTGCCAGCAGCAACTCGGGTGAGCAGTTCTTC
TRBJ1-3 | 15 | . | . | TRBV13 | CASSLETSRENTIYF | TGTGCCAGCAGCTTAGAGACCAGTCGGGAGAACACCATATATTTT
TRBJ1-5 | 17 | . | . | TRBV11-2 | CASSDTPDSHSNQPQHF | TGTGCCAGCAGCGATACCCCGGACAGTCATAGCAATCAGCCCCAGCATTTT
TRBJ2-2 | 15 | . | . | TRBV27 | CASTSPGGPPGELFF | TGTGCCAGCACCTCCCCCGGGGGGCCCCCCGGGGAGCTGTTTTTT
TRBJ2-1 | 17 | . | TRBD2 | TRBV6-4 | CASSDAVGLAGVKEQFF | TGTGCCAGCAGTGACGCTGTGGGACTAGCGGGGGTTAAAGAGCAGTTCTTC
TRBJ2-2 | 18 | . | TRBD2 | TRBV5-6 | CASSNPKRGTANTGELFF | TGTGCCAGCAGCAACCCTAAGCGGGGGACCGCGAACACCGGGGAGCTGTTTTTT
TRBJ1-2 | 12 | . | . | TRBV29-1 | CSVWAGNYGYTF | TGCAGCGTCTGGGCAGGGAACTATGGCTACACCTTC
TRBJ1-1 | 11 | . | TRBD1 | TRBV6-5 | CASSRQGAAFF | TGTGCCAGCAGCAGACAGGGGGCGGCTTTCTTT
TRBJ2-1 | 17 | . | . | TRBV5-1 | CASSLGLVWVPRNEQFF | TGCGCCAGCAGCTTGGGACTAGTCTGGGTACCCCGCAATGAGCAGTTCTTC
TRBJ2-3 | 11 | . | . | TRBV30 | CAWSVKDTQYF | TGTGCCTGGAGTGTCAAAGATACGCAGTATTTT
TRBJ1-5 | 15 | . | . | TRBV19 | CASTIKLGSYQPQHF | TGTGCCAGTACCATAAAATTGGGGAGCTATCAGCCCCAGCATTTT
TRBJ1-6 | 15 | . | TRBD1 | TRBV5-1 | CASSLAEGTGAPLHF | TGCGCCAGCAGCTTGGCCGAGGGGACAGGAGCTCCCCTCCACTTT
TRBJ1-6 | 14 | . | TRBD1 | TRBV6-1 | CASRGTEPGSPLHF | TGTGCCAGCAGAGGGACAGAACCCGGTTCACCCCTCCACTTT
TRBJ2-6 | 22 | . | TRBD2 | TRBV27 | CASSLRDTTTGLAGSGANVLTF | TGTGCCAGCAGTCTTCGGGACACCACAACGGGACTAGCGGGGTCCGGGGCCAACGTCCTGACTTTC
TRBJ2-2 | 15 | . | TRBD1 | TRBV2 | CASSEGTGNTGELFF | TGTGCCAGCAGTGAAGGGACAGGGAACACCGGGGAGCTGTTTTTT
TRBJ2-6 | 20 | . | . | TRBV14 | CASSQHTNRVPPSGANVLTF | TGTGCCAGCAGCCAACACACCAACAGGGTCCCCCCCTCTGGGGCCAACGTCCTGACTTTC
TRBJ1-4 | 18 | . | TRBD1 | TRBV18 | CASSPPGGQGTLSEKLFF | TGTGCCAGCTCACCACCGGGGGGACAGGGGACTCTCTCGGAAAAACTGTTTTTT
TRBJ2-3 | 14 | . | . | TRBV5-6 | CASSPHSSTDTQYF | TGTGCCAGCAGTCCTCACTCCAGCACAGATACGCAGTATTTT
TRBJ1-1 | 16 | few | TRBD1 | TRBV15 | CATSREDRGDEGEAFF | TGTGCCACCAGCAGAGAGGACAGGGGCGACGAAGGGGAAGCTTTCTTT
TRBJ1-1 | 15 | . | . | TRBV2 | CASSEEQASKTKAFF | TGTGCCAGCAGTGAAGAACAGGCGTCGAAAACCAAAGCTTTCTTT
TRBJ2-5 | 16 | . | TRBD2 | TRBV7-8 | CASSLKLAGFQETQYF | TGTGCCAGCAGCTTAAAGCTAGCGGGGTTCCAAGAGACCCAGTACTTC
TRBJ1-1 | 16 | . | . | TRBV4-3 | CASSQEVWAWTFEAFF | TGCGCCAGCAGCCAAGAAGTATGGGCTTGGACTTTTGAAGCTTTCTTT
TRBJ2-7 | 15 | . | TRBD2 | TRBV9 | CASSVATGGDYEQYF | TGTGCCAGCAGCGTAGCTACGGGGGGGGACTACGAGCAGTACTTC
TRBJ1-2 | 15 | . | . | TRBV7-9 | CASKGPGGAGYGYTF | TGTGCCAGCAAAGGTCCGGGGGGGGCGGGCTATGGCTACACCTTC
TRBJ1-2 | 14 | . | . | TRBV2 | CASSDGVWNYGYTF | TGTGCCAGCAGTGACGGGGTATGGAACTATGGCTACACCTTC
TRBJ2-7 | 14 | . | . | TRBV6-5 | CASSGPMDRGGQYF | TGTGCCAGCAGTGGACCGATGGACAGAGGCGGGCAGTACTTC
TRBJ2-3 | 16 | . | TRBD1 | TRBV4-1 | CASSLGQGRVTDTQYF | TGCGCCAGCAGCCTGGGACAGGGGCGGGTGACAGATACGCAGTATTTT